The clone carrying this TCR beta chain occurred many times. The sample comes from a study of regulatory T cells in long-lasting Graves disease. The authors built TCR beta libraries using iRepertoire HTBI primers and Arm-PCR of CDR3 regions. TCRdb reanalysed the multiplex PCR reads using MiXCR and keeps one entry per CDR3 protein. The sample shows 360,000 or so distinct CDR3 sequences, 15% to 20% of them seen only once. Time point defined: newly diagnosed GD, antithyroid drugs for less than 3 months. RNA isolated from PBMCs was used to make the TCR library. Looked up from germline, CDR1 is SGHVS and CDR2 is FQNEAQ. The CDR3 is 17 amino acids. The germline V and J ends were trimmed by 2 bases and 0 bases, with 14 bases remaining between them. These same data were also listed under a study on T cells in Graves' hyperthyroidism and ophthalmopathy.

This chain links TRBV7-8 with TRBJ1-3; D perhaps matches TRBD1 (5 bases). The receptor was derived from a middle-aged man with Graves disease. The sequencing here drew on peripheral blood mononuclear cells (PBMCs), taken at new diagnosis, from a patient treated with antithyroid drugs. The CDR3 spells CASSLSGALSSGNTIYF. The CDR3 DNA reads TGTGCCAGCAGCTTAAGTGGGGCGTTGAGCTCTGGAAACACCATATATTTT.